This is a list of T cell receptor beta chains from one sample in a study of T cells in Graves' hyperthyroidism and ophthalmopathy. TCRdb passed the multiplex PCR reads through MiXCR, listing each CDR3 protein once. The sample holds about 640,000 distinct CDR3 sequences; 20% are singletons and the top ten take roughly a third. The sequencing sample was made of blood. The origin of the receptors is a man between 25 and 39 years old with Graves' ophthalmopathy. Both conserved end residues are part of each CDR3. A D gene is named only where the DNA matches it firmly. The size entry is marked missing in some rows and otherwise reads once, few, many or a size class.

D gene	clone size	V gene	J gene	CDR3 DNA	CDR3 protein
TRBD2	many	TRBV3-1	TRBJ2-7	TGTGCCAGCAGCCCACCACCCGGGACTAGCGGGAGTAGACCCTACGAGCAGTACTTC	CASSPPPGTSGSRPYEQYF
.	.	TRBV7-9	TRBJ2-1	TGTGCCAGCAGTGTCTCGGATAGCTCCTACAATGAGCAGTTCTTC	CASSVSDSSYNEQFF
.	.	TRBV5-6	TRBJ2-7	TGTGCCAGCACCCTTCTTCAGGGCGAGTGGAAGCCTTTAGGCGAGCAGTACTTC	CASTLLQGEWKPLGEQYF
.	few	TRBV6-1	TRBJ2-7	TGTGCCAGCATCGACGTGATGGGGGGAGCTAACGAGCAGTACTTC	CASIDVMGGANEQYF
.	few	TRBV27	TRBJ2-3	TGTGCCAGCACCGCTATCCTTGGGACCTCAGATACGCAGTATTTT	CASTAILGTSDTQYF
TRBD2	few	TRBV11-3	TRBJ2-1	TGTGCCAGCAGCTTAACCCCCGGGACCGCAGTTAGCGGGATTAAGTATGAGCAGTTCTTC	CASSLTPGTAVSGIKYEQFF
.	.	TRBV29-1	TRBJ1-2	TGCAGCGTTGGGAACTATGGCTACACCTTC	CSVGNYGYTF
TRBD2	few	TRBV5-1	TRBJ2-3	TGCGCCAGCAGCTTCCGCCTAGCGGGAGAGGCCGAAACAGGCACAGATACGCAGTATTTT	CASSFRLAGEAETGTDTQYF
TRBD2	.	TRBV7-9	TRBJ2-5	TGTGCCAGCAAGCGGGGGCAGGGGGAGACCCAGTACTTC	CASKRGQGETQYF
.	.	TRBV7-2	TRBJ1-6	TGTGCCAGCAGCTTAATATTTAGCTCACCCCTCCACTTT	CASSLIFSSPLHF
.	.	TRBV20-1	TRBJ1-4	TGCAGTGCTTTGGGGGGCCTGGCTGAAAAACTGTTTTTT	CSALGGLAEKLFF
.	few	TRBV9	TRBJ2-7	TGTGCCAGCAGCTCCGAACAGAGCTCCTACGAGCAGTACTTC	CASSSEQSSYEQYF
.	many	TRBV3-1	TRBJ2-5	TGTGCCAGCAGCCAAGCTCAGGGAGGGACCCAGTACTTC	CASSQAQGGTQYF
TRBD1	.	TRBV27	TRBJ1-1	TGTGCCAGCAGGCTACGGACAGGGGTGAACACTGAAGCTTTCTTT	CASRLRTGVNTEAFF
TRBD1	few	TRBV28	TRBJ1-2	TGTGCCAGCAGACCAGACAGGGGCTATGGCTACACCTTC	CASRPDRGYGYTF
TRBD1	.	TRBV5-6	TRBJ1-5	TGTGCCAGCAGCTCCCAGGGGGCGGATGGCAATCAGCCCCAGCATTTT	CASSSQGADGNQPQHF
TRBD1	.	TRBV20-1	TRBJ2-2	TGCAGTGCAATGGGACAGGGAAGAACCGGGGAGCTGTTTTTT	CSAMGQGRTGELFF
TRBD2	.	TRBV6-2/TRBV6-3	TRBJ2-1	TGTGCCAGCAGTTATTCGACTCCGGGACTAGCGTCGAGTGAGCAGTTCTTC	CASSYSTPGLASSEQFF
.	.	TRBV10-3	TRBJ1-5	TGTGCCATCAGTCGACAGTATAGCAATCAGCCCCAGCATTTT	CAISRQYSNQPQHF
.	few	TRBV7-2	TRBJ1-6	TGTGCCAGCAGCCGAACCGGGAGGACAGTAAATTCACCCCTCCACTTT	CASSRTGRTVNSPLHF
.	many	TRBV7-9	TRBJ1-5	TGTGCCAGCAGCCCGCCCGGGACAACAAATCAGCCCCAGCATTTT	CASSPPGTTNQPQHF
TRBD2	many	TRBV7-2	TRBJ2-1	TGTGCCAGCAGCTCACGGACTAGCGGGTTTGAGCAGTTCTTC	CASSSRTSGFEQFF
TRBD1	many	TRBV12-3/TRBV12-4	TRBJ1-5	TGTGCCAGCAGTCGGGGGGACAGGGACCATTTT	CASSRGDRDHF
TRBD2	few	TRBV11-1	TRBJ2-2	TGTGCCAGCAGCTTACGAAGCGGGGCCACCGGGGAGCTGTTTTTT	CASSLRSGATGELFF
.	many	TRBV10-3	TRBJ1-1	TGTGCCATCAGTGAGGGGCAGTTGAACACTGAAGCTTTCTTT	CAISEGQLNTEAFF
TRBD2	.	TRBV20-1	TRBJ2-7	TGCAGTGCTCCCACACTAGCGGGAGGGCGCGAGCAGTACTTC	CSAPTLAGGREQYF
.	many	TRBV29-1	TRBJ2-7	TGCAGCGTAACCCAGGGGTCTGGGTACGAGCAGTACTTC	CSVTQGSGYEQYF
TRBD2	.	TRBV6-1	TRBJ2-3	TGTGCCACCCAGGGTACGGGGGGACTCGATACGCAGTATTTT	CATQGTGGLDTQYF
TRBD2	few	TRBV30	TRBJ2-3	TGTGCCTGGAGTCCTGGAGCGGGGCCCCCCACAGATACGCAGTATTTT	CAWSPGAGPPTDTQYF
TRBD1	few	TRBV2	TRBJ1-1	TGTGCCACCACGGACAGGTTTCGGGCTTTCTTT	CATTDRFRAFF
.	.	TRBV4-1	TRBJ2-7	TGCGCCAGCAGCCAAACCCACTCAACCTCCTACGAGCAGTACTTC	CASSQTHSTSYEQYF
TRBD1	few	TRBV6-5	TRBJ1-3	TGTGCCAGCAGTTACGACAGGGGGCCTGGAAACACCATATATTTT	CASSYDRGPGNTIYF
.	.	TRBV6-1	TRBJ1-2	TGTGCCAGCAGTGGGGGGCAGATGGGACACTATGGCTACACCTTC	CASSGGQMGHYGYTF
.	.	TRBV9	TRBJ1-4	TGTGCCAGCAGCGTATCCGGGACGGGTGGCGAAAAACTGTTTTTT	CASSVSGTGGEKLFF
.	.	TRBV12-3/TRBV12-4	TRBJ2-1	TGTGCCAGCACTAGCGCCCCTGGGGACAATGAGCAGTTCTTC	CASTSAPGDNEQFF
TRBD2	few	TRBV20-1	TRBJ2-5	TGCAGCGCCATCGGGACTAGCGGGGCCAAGACCCAGTACTTC	CSAIGTSGAKTQYF
TRBD2	few	TRBV18	TRBJ2-1	TGTGCCAGCTCAAAAGGACTAGCGCCAGCCTACAATGAGCAGTTCTTC	CASSKGLAPAYNEQFF
.	many	TRBV2	TRBJ1-2	TGTGCCAGCATAGAAGAGACGGGGGGCTACACCTTC	CASIEETGGYTF
.	.	TRBV7-9	TRBJ2-5	TGTGCCAGCAGCTCACAGACTAGTGGGGAGACCCAGTACTTC	CASSSQTSGETQYF
.	few	TRBV27	TRBJ1-4	TGTGCCAGCAGTACACGGACGGCAACTAATGAAAAACTGTTTTTT	CASSTRTATNEKLFF
TRBD1	few	TRBV19	TRBJ2-4	TGTGCCAGTAGTATTCAGGACAGGGGGGCCAAAAACATTCAGTACTTC	CASSIQDRGAKNIQYF
TRBD1	.	TRBV6-5	TRBJ1-1	TGTGCCAGCAGTTACGAAGGGGGCCTTAACACTGAAGCTTTCTTT	CASSYEGGLNTEAFF
TRBD1	many	TRBV20-1	TRBJ1-5	TGCAGTGCTGTGACAGGGGTCAATCAGCCCCAGCATTTT	CSAVTGVNQPQHF
TRBD1	many	TRBV6-1	TRBJ2-5	TGTGCCAGCAGTGAATTCGGGACAGCATCTGGGACCCAGTACTTC	CASSEFGTASGTQYF
.	.	TRBV3-1	TRBJ1-2	TGTGCCAGCAGCCCATCGGTCCCGGGCGATGGCTACACCTTC	CASSPSVPGDGYTF
TRBD1	few	TRBV10-1	TRBJ2-7	TGCGCCAGCAGTGTGGACAGGGGGGAGCAGTACTTC	CASSVDRGEQYF
.	few	TRBV18	TRBJ2-7	TGTGCCAGCTCGCCGGTGTACGCCTCCTACGAGCAGTACTTC	CASSPVYASYEQYF
TRBD1	.	TRBV2	TRBJ2-7	TGTGCCAGCAGGAAACGGACAGGACCCTACGAGCAGTACTTC	CASRKRTGPYEQYF
TRBD2	.	TRBV9	TRBJ2-7	TGTGCCAGCAGCGTGGGGACTAGGGACTACGAGCAGTACTTC	CASSVGTRDYEQYF
TRBD2	few	TRBV5-1	TRBJ2-1	TGTGCCAGCAGCAGGGTTAGCGGGCGATCCTACAATGAGCAGTTCTTC	CASSRVSGRSYNEQFF
TRBD2	.	TRBV24-1	TRBJ2-1	TGTGCCACCAGCTTCCCGGGACTAGCGGGAGCTGAGCAGTTCTTC	CATSFPGLAGAEQFF
TRBD2	.	TRBV27	TRBJ2-7	TGTGCCAGCAGCGGACTAGCGGGTTTATCCTACGAGCAGTACTTC	CASSGLAGLSYEQYF
TRBD1	few	TRBV12-3/TRBV12-4	TRBJ1-1	TGTGCCAGCAGTTTAAGCGGACAGGGAGCGTGGAACACTGAAGCTTTCTTT	CASSLSGQGAWNTEAFF
TRBD2	.	TRBV29-1	TRBJ2-2	TGCAGCGCCGGCAAGGGACTAGCGAACACCGGGGAGCTGTTTTTT	CSAGKGLANTGELFF
.	few	TRBV28	TRBJ1-5	TGTGCCAGCAGTTCCGATGTCTCAAGCGGCAATCAGCCCCAGCATTTT	CASSSDVSSGNQPQHF